What follows are 11 T cell receptor beta chains derived from one specimen sequenced in a study of cytomegalovirus exposure and HLA in healthy donors. Here immunoSEQ multiplex PCR was the method, and the copy in TCRdb shows in-frame clones only, minus some. The sample contains 100,000 to 120,000 clones, approximately 90% of which appear only once. The sequencing sample was made of PBMCs. The receptors come from a woman aged 25 to 39 in good health and CMV-seropositive.

The chain recombines TRBV9 with TRBJ2-2, with TRBD1 identical over 8 bases. The J segment lost 4 bases and the V segment lost 3 bases, leaving 5 bases of the junction unmatched. This CDR3 region has 15 residues. Germline V gene data show CDR1 as SGDLS and CDR2 as YYNGEE. The CDR3 is CASSGPGQVTGELFF. CDR3 sequence (DNA): TGTGCCAGCAGCGGACCGGGACAGGTCACCGGGGAGCTGTTTTTT.

The chain carries TRBV7-9 and TRBJ2-1, with D possibly TRBD2 on 7 matching bases. V lost 0 bases to trimming and J lost 8 bases, with 8 bases between them. CDR3 length: 13 amino acids. Per the germline V gene, CDR1 is SEHNR and CDR2 is FQNEAQ (reference sequence). This chain's CDR3 is CASSLAGGDEQFF. CDR3 nucleotides: TGTGCCAGCAGCTTAGCAGGGGGGGATGAGCAGTTCTTC.

The gene calls are TRBV19 and TRBJ2-5; D is possibly TRBD2 (6 bases). Germline V CDR1 and CDR2: LNHDA, SQIVND (reference sequence). The CDR3 spans 17 residues. Deletions cut 7 bases from V and 2 bases from J, with 23 bases between. CDR3 region: CASTTLPAGFLQETQYF. CDR3 DNA: TGTGCCAGTACCACACTACCGGCGGGGTTCCTTCAAGAGACCCAGTACTTC.

This clone came up a few times. V and J are TRBV9 and TRBJ1-4; 7 bases fit TRBD1. V trimming: 4 bases; J trimming: 4 bases; junction bases outside the gene matches: 4. There are 14 residues in the CDR3. Germline CDR1 SGDLS, CDR2 YYNGEE. CDR3 loop: CASSLGQNNEKLFF. DNA for the CDR3: TGTGCCAGCAGCCTGGGACAGAATAATGAAAAACTGTTTTTT.

This clone has a single count. V and J are TRBV5-1 and TRBJ1-2; 11 bases agree with TRBD1. Germline assignment: CDR1 SGHRS and CDR2 YFSETQ. Trimming removed 2 bases from V and 7 bases from J; junction bases left unmatched: 7. This CDR3 is built from 15 residues. The chain's CDR3 is CASSLTGQGVAGYTF. In nucleotides, the CDR3 is TGCGCCAGCAGCTTAACGGGACAGGGGGTAGCTGGCTACACCTTC.

This clone was seen a handful of times. The chain couples TRBV9 to TRBJ2-3; 8 bases align to TRBD1. CDR3 length equals 15 residues. V was clipped by 3 bases and J by 3 bases; unmatched bases: 6. Germline V gene sequence: CDR1 SGDLS, CDR2 YYNGEE. CDR3 coding DNA: TGTGCCAGCAGCGCCTCGGGACAGGCGACAGATACGCAGTATTTT. This encodes CASSASGQATDTQYF.

This rearrangement joins TRBV7-6 to TRBJ2-7; tentatively, D is TRBD1 (6 bases). CDR1 is SGHVS and CDR2 is FNYEAQ in the germline V gene. The CDR3 is 13 residues long. The V gene lost 5 bases and the J gene lost 3 bases, with 11 bases spanning the gap. This CDR3 reads CASSDQGYYEQYF. Written as DNA, the CDR3 is TGTGCCAGCAGCGACCAGGGGTACTACGAGCAGTACTTC. Complete variable domain (other parts from reference TRBV7-6 and TRBJ2-7): GAGVSQSPRYKVTKRGQDVALRCDPISGHVSLYWYRQALGQGPEFLTYFNYEAQQDKSGLPNDRFSAERPEGSISTLTIQRTEQRDSAMYRCASSDQGYYEQYFGPGTRLTVT.

The rearrangement links TRBV27 to TRBJ2-1; 10 bases fit TRBD2. The trim removed 2 bases at V and 3 bases at J, leaving 7 bases unmatched. Germline V gene data show CDR1 as MNHEY and CDR2 as SMNVEV (reference sequence). The CDR3 contains 17 residues. CDR3 region: CASSLLGLAVNYNEQFF. The CDR3 nucleotides read TGTGCCAGCAGTTTACTAGGACTAGCGGTAAACTACAATGAGCAGTTCTTC.

The chain links TRBV27 to TRBJ2-7, with D perhaps TRBD1 (6 bases). Trimming took off 3 bases at V and 0 bases at J, with 15 bases between the two ends. Germline V gives CDR1 MNHEY, CDR2 SMNVEV (reference sequence). This CDR3 contains 16 residues. The CDR3 region is CASSLNRVASSYEQYF. CDR3 DNA: TGTGCCAGCAGTTTGAACAGGGTTGCTTCCTCCTACGAGCAGTACTTC.

V is TRBV4-2 and J is TRBJ1-2; no reliable D call. V was cut by 1 base and J by 8 bases, with 17 bases left in between. Germline loops: CDR1 LGHNA, CDR2 YNFKEQ. CDR3 length: 15 residues. The CDR3 reads CASSQAWTQGWGYTF. The CDR3 DNA is TGTGCCAGCAGCCAAGCCTGGACTCAAGGTTGGGGCTACACCTTC.

The V gene is TRBV19, the J gene TRBJ2-7, with 9 bases lining up with TRBD2. Germline V lookup: CDR1 LNHDA, CDR2 SQIVND (reference sequence). Trimming removed 10 bases from V and 3 bases from J; junction bases left unmatched: 13. There are 15 residues in the CDR3. The CDR3 DNA sequence: TGTGCCACCTCGTTTAGCGGGAGTGGAAACTACGAGCAGTACTTC. Its translation is CATSFSGSGNYEQYF.